These 5 T cell receptor beta chains originate from one sample sequenced in a study of Ad26.COV2.S vaccination and SARS-CoV-2 variants. Data came from immunoSEQ multiplex PCR; TCRdb stores just in-frame clones and leaves some out. Found here are 43,000 or so clones, roughly 83% of them singletons; the top ten hold less than 50%. This specimen was peripheral blood, taken after recovery from COVID-19. These receptor sequences come from a human donor who had recovered from COVID-19.

This sequence joins TRBV6-6 and TRBJ2-3; tentatively, D is TRBD1 (7 bases). V was shortened by 4 bases and J by 1 base, with 12 bases between the two germline ends. Germline lookup yields CDR1 MNHNY and CDR2 SVGAGI (reference sequence). The CDR3 spans 15 residues. The CDR3: CASSFGGTGTDTQYF. The CDR3 nucleotides read TGTGCCAGCAGTTTCGGAGGGACAGGCACAGATACGCAGTATTTT.

The V call is TRBV7-9, the J call TRBJ2-1; no firm D call. V lost 4 bases and J lost 6, with 22 bases in between. CDR1 is SEHNR, CDR2 FQNEAQ, per germline (reference sequence). The CDR3 consists of 17 residues. The CDR3 coding sequence is TGTGCCAGCAGCTACCGAGTAGCACTCGGGCCGGTCAATGAGCAGTTCTTC. This translates into CASSYRVALGPVNEQFF. The whole variable domain, filled in from reference TRBV7-9 and TRBJ2-1, reads DTGVSQNPRHKITKRGQNVTFRCDPISEHNRLYWYRQTLGQGPEFLTYFQNEAQLEKSRLLSDRFSAERPKGSFSTLEIQRTEQGDSAMYLCASSYRVALGPVNEQFFGPGTRLTVL.

The chain couples TRBV6-5 to TRBJ1-1, with a tentative D call TRBD1 (5 bases). The germline CDR1 and CDR2 sequences are MNHEY and SVGAGI. The CDR3 is 13 residues long. Trimming took 9 bases from V and 5 from J, leaving 16 bases between them. In DNA, the CDR3 is TGTGCCAGTATATTGGGGCGCGGGACTGAAGCTTTCTTT. It codes for CASILGRGTEAFF.

V usage is TRBV10-3 and J usage is TRBJ2-1; TRBD1 aligns across 9 bases. The CDR3 runs to 18 residues. From germline, CDR1 is ENHRY and CDR2 SYGVKD. The V gene end was trimmed by 1 base and the J gene end by 0 bases; junction bases not matched to a gene: 7. CDR3 residues: CAISEFRDRVGSYNEQFF. CDR3 nucleotides: TGTGCCATCAGTGAGTTCCGGGACAGGGTAGGCTCCTACAATGAGCAGTTCTTC.

The chain employs TRBV5-1 and TRBJ2-2; D possibly corresponds to TRBD1 (6 bases). Deletions cut 3 bases from V and 6 bases from J, with 21 bases between. Germline assignment: CDR1 SGHRS and CDR2 YFSETQ. The CDR3 totals 17 residues. This CDR3 reads CASSSIRGQQVAGELFF. CDR3 DNA sequence: TGCGCCAGCAGCTCGATAAGGGGACAACAGGTAGCCGGGGAGCTGTTTTTT.